This is a list of T cell receptor beta chains from one sample in a study of T cells in Graves' hyperthyroidism and ophthalmopathy. TCRdb recomputed calls from the multiplex PCR reads with MiXCR, one row per CDR3 protein. Of a few hundred thousand distinct CDR3 sequences listed, less than 15% are singletons. Sequencing was performed on blood. The receptors shown here come from a young woman with Graves' hyperthyroidism. Each CDR3 is given with its conserved first and last residue. Each record gives: D gene, clone size, V gene, J gene, CDR3 length, CDR3 DNA, CDR3 protein. A D gene is named only where the DNA matches it firmly. Clone size, where shown, is once, few, many, or a class for clones that have expanded.

-	many	TRBV28	TRBJ2-4	16	TGTGCCAGCAGTTTCCTGGGCAGTAACGCCAAAAACATTCAGTACTTC	CASSFLGSNAKNIQYF
-	many	TRBV2	TRBJ2-2	18	TGTGCCAGCAGTGAGACCCATGCAGGGTTCGCGAACACCGGGGAGCTGTTTTTT	CASSETHAGFANTGELFF
TRBD1	few	TRBV3-1	TRBJ1-3	16	TGTGCCAGCAGCCAGACAGGGAAACTCTTTGGAAACACCATATATTTT	CASSQTGKLFGNTIYF
-	many	TRBV4-1	TRBJ2-1	12	TGCGCCAGCTTACAGTCCGACAATGAGCAGTTCTTC	CASLQSDNEQFF
-	-	TRBV19	TRBJ2-1	11	TGTGCCAGTAGTATAGATTGGAGGCAGTTCTTC	CASSIDWRQFF
TRBD1	many	TRBV5-1	TRBJ2-3	17	TGCGCCAGCAGCCCGCGAAACAGGGGGACTAGCACAGATACGCAGTATTTT	CASSPRNRGTSTDTQYF
-	many	TRBV6-1	TRBJ2-7	14	TGTGCCAGCAGTGAAAAGGTGGAGGCCTACGAGCAGTACTTC	CASSEKVEAYEQYF
TRBD1	-	TRBV7-2	TRBJ1-2	13	TGTGCCAGCAGGCAGGGGGATTGGTATGGCTACACCTTC	CASRQGDWYGYTF
-	many	TRBV20-1	TRBJ2-3	12	TGCAGTGTTCAGGAAAGCACAGATACGCAGTATTTT	CSVQESTDTQYF
TRBD1	-	TRBV7-2	TRBJ2-2	17	TGTGCCAGCAGCTTAGGGCCACAGGGGGCCCTTACCGGGGAGCTGTTTTTT	CASSLGPQGALTGELFF
TRBD2	many	TRBV12-3/TRBV12-4	TRBJ2-1	14	TGTGCCAGCAGTATTCGGACTAGCGGTGATGAGCAGTTCTTC	CASSIRTSGDEQFF
TRBD2	-	TRBV11-2	TRBJ2-5	17	TGTGCCAGCAGCTTGGGGGCTAGCGGGAGGGCCGGGGAGACCCAGTACTTC	CASSLGASGRAGETQYF
-	many	TRBV28	TRBJ2-7	15	TGTGCCAGCAGGCTTTTAAATTGGCCAGCGCACGAGCAGTACTTC	CASRLLNWPAHEQYF